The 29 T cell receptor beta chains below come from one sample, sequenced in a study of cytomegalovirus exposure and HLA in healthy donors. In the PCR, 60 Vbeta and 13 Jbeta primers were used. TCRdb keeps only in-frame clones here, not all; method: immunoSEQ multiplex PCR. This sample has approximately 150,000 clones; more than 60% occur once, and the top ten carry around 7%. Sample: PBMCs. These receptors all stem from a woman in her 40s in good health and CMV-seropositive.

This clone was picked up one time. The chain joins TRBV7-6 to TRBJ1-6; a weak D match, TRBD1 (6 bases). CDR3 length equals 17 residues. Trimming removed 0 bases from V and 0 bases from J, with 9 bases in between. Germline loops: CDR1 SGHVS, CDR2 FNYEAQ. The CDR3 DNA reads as TGTGCCAGCAGCTTAGCGCCGGACAGCTCCTATAATTCACCCCTCCACTTT. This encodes CASSLAPDSSYNSPLHF. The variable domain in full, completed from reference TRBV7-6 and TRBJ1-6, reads GAGVSQSPRYKVTKRGQDVALRCDPISGHVSLYWYRQALGQGPEFLTYFNYEAQQDKSGLPNDRFSAERPEGSISTLTIQRTEQRDSAMYRCASSLAPDSSYNSPLHFGNGTRLTVT.

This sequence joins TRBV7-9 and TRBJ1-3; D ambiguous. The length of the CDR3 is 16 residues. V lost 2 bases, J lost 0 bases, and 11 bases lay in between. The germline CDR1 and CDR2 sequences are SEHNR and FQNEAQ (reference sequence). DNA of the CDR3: TGTGCCAGCAGCTTATCTGGCGGGTACTCTGGAAACACCATATATTTT. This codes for CASSLSGGYSGNTIYF.

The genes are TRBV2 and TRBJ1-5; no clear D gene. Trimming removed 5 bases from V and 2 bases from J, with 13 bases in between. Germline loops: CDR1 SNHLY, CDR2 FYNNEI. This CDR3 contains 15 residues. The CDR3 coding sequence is TGTGCCAGCAGTCAGACACCTTATGGCAATCAGCCCCAGCATTTT. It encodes CASSQTPYGNQPQHF.

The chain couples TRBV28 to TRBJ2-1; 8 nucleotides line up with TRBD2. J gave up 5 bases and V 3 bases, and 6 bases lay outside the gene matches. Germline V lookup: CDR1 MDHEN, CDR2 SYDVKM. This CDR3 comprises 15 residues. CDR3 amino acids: CASSFLLAGNNEQFF. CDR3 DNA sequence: TGTGCCAGCAGTTTCCTCTTAGCGGGGAACAATGAGCAGTTCTTC.

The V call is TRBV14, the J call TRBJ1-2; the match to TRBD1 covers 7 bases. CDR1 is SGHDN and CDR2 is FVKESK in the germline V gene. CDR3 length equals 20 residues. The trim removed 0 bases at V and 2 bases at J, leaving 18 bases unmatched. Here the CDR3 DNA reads TGTGCCAGCAGCCAAGACGAGGTAAAGACAGGGAAGTTGGTCAACTATGGCTACACCTTC. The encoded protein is CASSQDEVKTGKLVNYGYTF.

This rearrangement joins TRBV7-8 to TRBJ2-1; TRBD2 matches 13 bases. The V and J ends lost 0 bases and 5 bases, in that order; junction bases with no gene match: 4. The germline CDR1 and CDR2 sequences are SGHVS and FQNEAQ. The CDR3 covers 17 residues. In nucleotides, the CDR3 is TGTGCCAGCAGCTTAGCCATTACTAGCGGGGGGGACAATGAGCAGTTCTTC. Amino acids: CASSLAITSGGDNEQFF.

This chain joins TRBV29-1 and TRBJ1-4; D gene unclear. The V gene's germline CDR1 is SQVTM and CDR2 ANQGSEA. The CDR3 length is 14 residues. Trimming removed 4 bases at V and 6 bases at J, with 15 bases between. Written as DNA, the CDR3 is TGCAGCGTTGCGGGATTGGGATGGGATGAAAAACTGTTTTTT. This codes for CSVAGLGWDEKLFF.

This chain's CDR3 is CASSQASRGTIYF. The CDR3 DNA reads as TGTGCCAGCAGCCAAGCGTCCCGCGGCACCATATATTTT. This rearrangement joins TRBV14 to TRBJ1-3; no definite D call. This CDR3 comprises 13 residues. Between the trimmed V and J ends, which lost 1 base and 9 bases, there was a span of 10 bases. Germline loops: CDR1 SGHDN, CDR2 FVKESK.

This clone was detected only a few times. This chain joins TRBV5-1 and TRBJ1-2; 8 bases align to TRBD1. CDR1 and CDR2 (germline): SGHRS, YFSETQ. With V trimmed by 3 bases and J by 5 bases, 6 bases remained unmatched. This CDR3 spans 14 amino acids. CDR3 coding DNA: TGCGCCAGCAGCTCTCAGGGGGCCGTTTATGGCTACACCTTC. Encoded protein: CASSSQGAVYGYTF.

CDR3 region: CASSPRTTSEQFF. Written as DNA, the CDR3 is TGTGCCAGCAGCCCTAGAACTACATCTGAGCAGTTCTTC. The chain employs TRBV7-9 and TRBJ2-1; D remains ambiguous. V lost 5 bases, J lost 9 bases, and 14 bases lay in between. Per germline, CDR1 SEHNR and CDR2 FQNEAQ (reference sequence). The CDR3 is 13 amino acids.

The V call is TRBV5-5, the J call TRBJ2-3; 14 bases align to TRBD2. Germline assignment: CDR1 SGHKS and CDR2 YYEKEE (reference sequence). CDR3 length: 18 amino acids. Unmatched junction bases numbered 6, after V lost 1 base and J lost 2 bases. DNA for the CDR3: TGTGCCAGCAGCTTGTGGTGGACTAGCGGGGGGTCCACAGATACGCAGTATTTT. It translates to CASSLWWTSGGSTDTQYF.

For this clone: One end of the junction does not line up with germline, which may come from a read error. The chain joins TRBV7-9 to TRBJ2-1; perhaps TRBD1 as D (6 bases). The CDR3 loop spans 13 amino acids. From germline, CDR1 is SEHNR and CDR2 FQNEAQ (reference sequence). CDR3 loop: CSSSLTTGNEQFF. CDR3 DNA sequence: TGTTCCAGCAGCCTTACGACAGGCAATGAGCAGTTCTTC.

CDR3 residues: CASSLTGGRQPQHF. The CDR3 nucleotides read TGTGCCAGCAGCCTTACAGGGGGAAGACAGCCCCAGCATTTT. This rearrangement joins TRBV7-8 to TRBJ1-5; 8 bases agree with TRBD1. This CDR3 comprises 14 residues. The V and J ends lost 5 bases and 7 bases, in that order; junction bases with no gene match: 7. Germline CDR1 SGHVS, CDR2 FQNEAQ.

The CDR3 loop reads CASKETGDEQFF. Written as DNA, the CDR3 is TGTGCCAGCAAGGAGACGGGGGATGAGCAGTTCTTC. The V and J genes are TRBV5-4 and TRBJ2-1; D possibly corresponds to TRBD2 (6 bases). The germline gives CDR1 SGHNT, CDR2 YYREEE (reference sequence). CDR3 length: 12 amino acids. Trimming pared 6 bases from V and 8 bases from J, leaving 12 bases between.

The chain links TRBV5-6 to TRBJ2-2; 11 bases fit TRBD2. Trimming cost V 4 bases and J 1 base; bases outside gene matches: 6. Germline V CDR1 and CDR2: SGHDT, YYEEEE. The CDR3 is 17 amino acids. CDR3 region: CASSVPGLAENTGELFF. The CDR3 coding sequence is TGTGCCAGCAGCGTCCCGGGACTAGCGGAGAACACCGGGGAGCTGTTTTTT.

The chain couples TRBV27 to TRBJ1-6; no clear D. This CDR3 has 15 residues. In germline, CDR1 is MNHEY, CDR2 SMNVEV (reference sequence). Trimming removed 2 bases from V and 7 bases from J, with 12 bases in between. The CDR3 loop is CASSLEAGSNSPLHF. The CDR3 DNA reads TGTGCCAGCAGTTTAGAGGCCGGCTCGAATTCACCCCTCCACTTT.

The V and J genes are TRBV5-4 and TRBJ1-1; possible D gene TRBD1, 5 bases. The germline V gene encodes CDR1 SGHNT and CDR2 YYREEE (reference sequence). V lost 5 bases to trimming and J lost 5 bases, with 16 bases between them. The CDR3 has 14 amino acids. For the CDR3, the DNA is TGTGCCAGCAGAGGCAGGGAAAGTGGGACTGAAGCTTTCTTT. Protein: CASRGRESGTEAFF. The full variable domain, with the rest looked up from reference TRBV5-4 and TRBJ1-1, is ETGVTQSPTHLIKTRGQQVTLRCSSQSGHNTVSWYQQALGQGPQFIFQYYREEENGRGNFPPRFSGLQFPNYSSELNVNALELDDSALYLCASRGRESGTEAFFGQGTRLTVV.

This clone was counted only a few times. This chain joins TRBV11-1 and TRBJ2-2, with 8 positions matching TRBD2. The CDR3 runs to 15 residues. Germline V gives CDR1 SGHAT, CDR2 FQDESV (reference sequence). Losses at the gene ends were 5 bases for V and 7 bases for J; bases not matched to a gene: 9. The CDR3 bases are TGTGCCAGCAGCCCCCCAGCGGGGGAGCTCGGGGAGCTGTTTTTT. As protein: CASSPPAGELGELFF.

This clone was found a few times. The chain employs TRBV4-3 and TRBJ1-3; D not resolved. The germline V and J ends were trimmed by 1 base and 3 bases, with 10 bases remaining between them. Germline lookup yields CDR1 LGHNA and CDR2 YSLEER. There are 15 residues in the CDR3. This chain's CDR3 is CASSQVEAGGNTIYF. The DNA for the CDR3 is TGCGCCAGCAGCCAAGTAGAGGCTGGTGGAAACACCATATATTTT.

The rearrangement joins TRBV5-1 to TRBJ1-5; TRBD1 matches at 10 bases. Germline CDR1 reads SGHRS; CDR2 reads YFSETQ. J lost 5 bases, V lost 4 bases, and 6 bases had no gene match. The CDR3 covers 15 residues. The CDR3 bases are TGCGCCAGCAGCCTCGGACAGGGGGTAGATCAGCCCCAGCATTTT. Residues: CASSLGQGVDQPQHF.

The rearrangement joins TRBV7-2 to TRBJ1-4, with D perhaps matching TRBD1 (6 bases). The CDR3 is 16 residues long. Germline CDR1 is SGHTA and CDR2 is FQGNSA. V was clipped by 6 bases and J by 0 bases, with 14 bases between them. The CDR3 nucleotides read TGTGCCAGCAGGACTACAGGGCCGGCAACTAATGAAAAACTGTTTTTT. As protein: CASRTTGPATNEKLFF.

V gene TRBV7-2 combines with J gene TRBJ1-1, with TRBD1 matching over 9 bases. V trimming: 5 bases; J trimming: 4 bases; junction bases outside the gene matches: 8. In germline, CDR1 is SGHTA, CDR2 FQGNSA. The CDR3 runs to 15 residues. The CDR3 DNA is TGTGCCAGCAGCGGCCGGGACAGGGCTGCCACTGAAGCTTTCTTT. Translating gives CASSGRDRAATEAFF.

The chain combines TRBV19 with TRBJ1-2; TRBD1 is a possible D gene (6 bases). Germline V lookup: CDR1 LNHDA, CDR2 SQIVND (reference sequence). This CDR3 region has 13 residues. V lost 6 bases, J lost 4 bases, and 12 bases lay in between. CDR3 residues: CASRSTGSYGYTF. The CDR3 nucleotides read TGTGCCAGTAGGTCGACAGGAAGCTATGGCTACACCTTC.

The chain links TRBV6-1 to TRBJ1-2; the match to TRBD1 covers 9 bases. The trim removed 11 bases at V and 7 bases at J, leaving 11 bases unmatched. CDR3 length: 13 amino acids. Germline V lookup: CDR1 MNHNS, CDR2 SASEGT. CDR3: CASPGTGSFGYTF. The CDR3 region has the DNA TGTGCCTCCCCAGGGACAGGGAGTTTTGGCTACACCTTC.

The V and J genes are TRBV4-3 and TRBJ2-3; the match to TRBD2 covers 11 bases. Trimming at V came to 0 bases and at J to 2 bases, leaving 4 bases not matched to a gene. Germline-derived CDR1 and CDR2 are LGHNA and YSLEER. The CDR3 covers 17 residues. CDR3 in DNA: TGCGCCAGCAGCCAAGATACTAGCGGGGGACTCACAGATACGCAGTATTTT. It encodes CASSQDTSGGLTDTQYF.

The CDR3 reads CASFSPRWGEHYGYTF. The CDR3 coding sequence is TGTGCCAGTTTCTCACCTCGCTGGGGGGAGCACTATGGCTACACCTTC. The gene calls are TRBV19 and TRBJ1-2; TRBD1 is a possible D gene (5 bases). Germline V gives CDR1 LNHDA, CDR2 SQIVND (reference sequence). The CDR3 is 16 residues long. V lost 8 bases and J 3 bases, leaving 22 bases between the germline ends.

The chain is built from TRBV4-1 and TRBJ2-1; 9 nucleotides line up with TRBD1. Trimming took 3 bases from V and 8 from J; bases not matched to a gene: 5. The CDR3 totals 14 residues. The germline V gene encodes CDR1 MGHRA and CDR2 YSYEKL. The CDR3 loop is CASSQPRQGDEQFF. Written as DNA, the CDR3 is TGCGCCAGCAGCCAGCCCCGACAGGGGGATGAGCAGTTCTTC.

The CDR3 DNA follows: TGTGCCAGCAGCTTAGGGGCGCAGGACTATCAAGAGACCCAGTACTTC. Its protein product is CASSLGAQDYQETQYF. The V call is TRBV11-3, the J call TRBJ2-5; D might be TRBD2 (6 bases). From germline, CDR1 is SGHNT and CDR2 YENEEA. V was clipped by 1 base and J by 2 bases, with 14 bases between them. This CDR3 contains 16 residues.

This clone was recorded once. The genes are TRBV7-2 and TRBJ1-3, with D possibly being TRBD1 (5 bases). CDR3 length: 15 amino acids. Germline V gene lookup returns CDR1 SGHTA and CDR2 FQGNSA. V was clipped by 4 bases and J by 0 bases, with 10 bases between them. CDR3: CASSSTQGSGNTIYF. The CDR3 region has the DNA TGTGCCAGCAGCTCAACTCAGGGCTCTGGAAACACCATATATTTT. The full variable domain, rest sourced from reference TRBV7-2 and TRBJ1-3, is GAGVSQSPSNKVTEKGKDVELRCDPISGHTALYWYRQSLGQGLEFLIYFQGNSAPDKSGLPSDRFSAERTGGSVSTLTIQRTQQEDSAVYLCASSSTQGSGNTIYFGEGSWLTVV.